Sequencing of this TCR beta chain was carried out in a study of early T cells in non-severe SARS-CoV-2 infection. The CDR3 spans 10 residues. Germline assignment: CDR1 SQVTM and CDR2 ANQGSEA. The V and J ends lost 5 bases and 3 bases respectively, with 4 bases between them. TCRdb passed the 5' RACE reads through MiXCR, listing each CDR3 protein once. The profile shows around 72,000 distinct CDR3 sequences, 10% of them singletons. The specimen comprised whole blood, sampled at baseline. The genes are TRBV29-1 and TRBJ1-1; D is unclear. The clonotype originates from an adult who was a healthcare worker with PCR-confirmed SARS-CoV-2 infection or an uninfected control (not recorded which). The CDR3 is CSVRHTEAFF. The CDR3 DNA reads as TGCAGCGTTCGGCACACTGAAGCTTTCTTT.